A single sample is the source of the 18 T cell receptor beta chains below, sequenced in a study of post-analysis software for immune sequencing data. General study results and limits: Five or six TRBV segments appeared more often in patients than in controls, and TRBV5-6, TRBV5-1 and TRBV20-1 were among these.

Their recognized antigens are unknown. Unique molecular identifiers tagged the TCR beta cDNA libraries. TCRdb recomputed calls from the PCR reads with MiXCR, one row per CDR3 protein. The sample has 650,000 to 850,000 distinct CDR3 sequences, approximately 57% seen once. Sequencing input: blood. All receptors derive from a girl aged 10-17 years with multiple sclerosis.

This sequence joins TRBV20-1 and TRBJ2-7; 13 bases agree with TRBD2. J lost 0 bases, V lost 3 bases, and 5 bases had no gene match. The CDR3 is 16 amino acids. Germline V CDR1 and CDR2: DFQATT, SNEGSKA (reference sequence). This CDR3 is CSASPTSGRSSYEQYF. DNA for the CDR3: TGCAGTGCTAGCCCGACTAGCGGGAGGAGCTCCTACGAGCAGTACTTC.

The gene calls are TRBV5-1 and TRBJ2-1, with D possibly being TRBD2 (5 bases). This CDR3 has 16 residues. Trimming left V 0 bases short and J 7 bases short, with 17 bases between. Germline loops: CDR1 SGHRS, CDR2 YFSETQ. The CDR3 protein is CASSLEVGGPRNEQFF. As DNA, the CDR3 is TGCGCCAGCAGCTTGGAGGTAGGAGGACCGCGGAATGAGCAGTTCTTC.

The CDR3 DNA reads TGTGCCAGCAGTTTCAATCCCGGGACTAGCGGGAGGGTGCAGTTCTTC. As protein: CASSFNPGTSGRVQFF. The gene calls are TRBV6-2 or TRBV6-3 and TRBJ2-1, with TRBD2 matching 16 bases. The CDR3 is 16 residues long. V was clipped by 4 bases and J by 12 bases; unmatched bases: 9. CDR1 is MNHEY, CDR2 SVGEGT, per germline.

The chain links TRBV14 to TRBJ2-7; D is uncertain. The CDR3 is 17 amino acids. Between the trimmed V and J ends, which lost 1 base and 1 base, there was a span of 17 bases. CDR1 SGHDN and CDR2 FVKESK come from the germline V gene. CDR3 residues: CASSQVFPAGYSYEQYF. The CDR3 DNA sequence: TGTGCCAGCAGCCAAGTTTTTCCGGCAGGCTATTCCTACGAGCAGTACTTC.

This clonotype has only a few counts. V is TRBV7-2 and J is TRBJ1-5, with D perhaps TRBD1 (5 bases). The germline CDR1 and CDR2 sequences are SGHTA and FQGNSA. The CDR3 is 15 residues long. The V end was cut by 1 base, the J end by 0 bases, with 7 bases between. The DNA of the CDR3 is TGTGCCAGCAGCTTAGTGGGGGATAGCAATCAGCCCCAGCATTTT. It codes for CASSLVGDSNQPQHF.

This CDR3 is CSADGTRNIQYF. CDR3 nucleotides: TGCAGTGCAGATGGAACACGGAACATTCAGTACTTC. V usage is TRBV20-1 and J usage is TRBJ2-4; D ambiguous. Deletions cut 6 bases from V and 7 bases from J, with 13 bases between. This CDR3 spans 12 amino acids. CDR1 and CDR2 from the germline V gene are DFQATT and SNEGSKA (reference sequence).

The rearrangement links TRBV2 to TRBJ1-6; 10 nucleotides align to TRBD1. V was pared by 7 bases and J by 0 bases, with 6 bases of the junction left unmatched. The CDR3 spans 17 residues. The V gene's germline CDR1 is SNHLY and CDR2 FYNNEI. Written as DNA, the CDR3 is TGTGCCAGCACAAAGGGACAGGGGAACTCCTATAATTCACCCCTCCACTTT. It encodes CASTKGQGNSYNSPLHF.

There are a few counts of this clonotype. This chain uses TRBV5-1 with TRBJ2-3; D remains unclear. Germline CDR1 SGHRS, CDR2 YFSETQ. The CDR3 is made up of 15 amino acids. Deletions cut 1 base from V and 1 base from J, with 10 bases between. The CDR3, as DNA: TGCGCCAGCAGCTTGTCGGGCGATGGCACAGATACGCAGTATTTT. Translating it yields CASSLSGDGTDTQYF.

The chain couples TRBV14 to TRBJ2-1; no clear D. With 1 base removed from V and 9 bases from J, the gap between germline ends came to 10 bases. CDR1 SGHDN and CDR2 FVKESK come from the germline V gene. The CDR3 is made up of 13 amino acids. CDR3 in amino acids: CASSQGRRTEQFF. CDR3 coding DNA: TGTGCCAGCAGCCAAGGAAGGCGTACTGAGCAGTTCTTC.

The V and J genes are TRBV28 and TRBJ2-7, with D tentatively TRBD1 (5 bases). The CDR3 is 15 amino acids. Germline assignment: CDR1 MDHEN and CDR2 SYDVKM. The V gene lost 6 bases and the J gene lost 3 bases, with 18 bases spanning the gap. The CDR3 DNA is TGTGCCAGCAGCTCTAGACAGAAAACCTACTACGAGCAGTACTTC. It yields the protein CASSSRQKTYYEQYF.

The rearrangement joins TRBV7-6 to TRBJ2-7, with a tentative D call TRBD2 (5 bases). CDR3 length: 15 amino acids. The germline V gene has CDR1 SGHVS and CDR2 FNYEAQ. V lost 4 bases and J 6 bases, leaving 19 bases between the germline ends. CDR3: CASSSLSGAGGEQYF. The CDR3 DNA sequence: TGTGCCAGCAGCTCTCTCTCGGGCGCGGGCGGCGAGCAGTACTTC.

This clonotype was counted only a few times. The chain couples TRBV5-6 to TRBJ2-6; no definite D call. Per the germline V gene, CDR1 is SGHDT and CDR2 is YYEEEE. The CDR3 runs 18 residues. Trimming cost V 7 bases and J 0 bases, with 20 bases left between them. The CDR3 loop reads CASGHRVGPVSGANVLTF. For the CDR3, the DNA is TGTGCCAGCGGGCACCGGGTAGGTCCGGTCTCTGGGGCCAACGTCCTGACTTTC.

This chain joins TRBV20-1 and TRBJ2-5; 14 nucleotides match TRBD2. CDR1 and CDR2 (germline): DFQATT, SNEGSKA (reference sequence). The CDR3 loop spans 19 amino acids. With 0 bases clipped from V and 1 base from J, the junction kept 10 bases outside the gene matches. The CDR3 is CSARDPRTSGGLLQETQYF. The CDR3 DNA reads TGCAGTGCTAGAGATCCCCGGACTAGCGGGGGGTTGCTCCAAGAGACCCAGTACTTC.

This sequence joins TRBV29-1 and TRBJ2-3, with D possibly being TRBD1 or TRBD2 (5 bases each). The germline gives CDR1 SQVTM, CDR2 ANQGSEA. V shed 6 bases and J shed 1 base, with 14 bases lying between them. CDR3 length: 14 amino acids. The CDR3 nucleotides are TGCAGCGTAGATCCGGGACGGGGCACAGATACGCAGTATTTT. The encoded protein is CSVDPGRGTDTQYF.

The chain joins TRBV5-1 to TRBJ1-2; 7 positions match TRBD1. The germline V gene has CDR1 SGHRS and CDR2 YFSETQ. The CDR3 totals 14 residues. Trimming took 0 bases from V and 2 from J; bases not matched to a gene: 1. In DNA, the CDR3 is TGCGCCAGCAGCTTGGGGGACAGCAACTATGGCTACACCTTC. As protein: CASSLGDSNYGYTF.

This chain joins TRBV4-1 and TRBJ2-1, with D uncertain. Germline V gene sequence: CDR1 MGHRA, CDR2 YSYEKL. Trimming took off 4 bases at V and 14 bases at J, with 15 bases between the two ends. CDR3 length: 12 amino acids. The CDR3 here is CASSPNVRVKFF. The CDR3 nucleotides read TGCGCCAGCAGCCCCAACGTTAGGGTTAAGTTCTTC.

The chain is built from TRBV20-1 and TRBJ2-5, with 11 bases aligning to TRBD2. The trim removed 0 bases at V and 5 bases at J, leaving 5 bases unmatched. The CDR3 length is 15 residues. Germline V gene sequence: CDR1 DFQATT, CDR2 SNEGSKA (reference sequence). The CDR3 here is CSAREPSGRRETQYF. CDR3 DNA: TGCAGTGCTAGAGAGCCTAGCGGGAGGAGGGAGACCCAGTACTTC.

The chain carries TRBV29-1 and TRBJ2-7; D is undetermined. With the DNA end fitting TRBJ2-5 better, the J assignment may be wrong. This CDR3 is built from 12 residues. CDR1 is SQVTM, CDR2 ANQGSEA, per germline. CDR3: CSVGFSQETQYF. CDR3 DNA sequence: TGCAGCGTGGGTTTTAGCCAAGAGACCCAGTACTTC.